The T cell receptor (beta chain) under discussion was sequenced for a study of blood T cell repertoires in COVID-19. Profiled with immunoSEQ multiplex PCR; TCRdb holds only in-frame clones, not every one. Of some 80,000 clones in the sample, more than 70% were seen once. The V end was cut by 2 bases, the J end by 4 bases, with 14 bases between. The CDR3 is 15 amino acids. The germline CDR1 and CDR2 sequences are MNHEY and SMNVEV (reference sequence). This sequence joins TRBV27 and TRBJ1-2; D gene ambiguous. The receptor comes from a human donor in a cohort sampled during active COVID-19. Sequenced material: peripheral blood. The CDR3 nucleotides read TGTGCCAGCAGTTTACAGGCAGTCGGCTCCTATGGCTACACCTTC. Protein product: CASSLQAVGSYGYTF.